This TCR beta chain was sequenced in a study of CD8+ T cells in alopecia areata. Treatment denoted: oral pan-JAK inhibitor, 5-10 mg twice daily. Alopecia areata patients had lesional scalp punch biopsies and peripheral blood taken from them. RNA extraction was followed by reverse transcription into cDNA, which acted as the sequencing template. Using immunoSEQ multiplex PCR, the repertoire was profiled, and TCRdb retains in-frame clones only, with some absent. The table shows roughly 210,000 clones, with 43% occurring only once. V trimming: 7 bases; J trimming: 7 bases; junction bases outside the gene matches: 7. From germline, CDR1 is SNHLY and CDR2 FYNNEI. The CDR3 sequence is 14 residues long.

Sequencing was performed on CD4+ T cells sorted from blood, taken at approximately week 36, from a patient treated with tofacitinib. The rearrangement uses TRBV2 and TRBJ2-2; 9 nucleotides align to TRBD2. The clonotype comes from a human donor with alopecia areata. For the CDR3, the DNA is TGTGCCAGCACAGGCAGCGGGAGGTTCGGGGAGCTGTTTTTT. Translated, it gives CASTGSGRFGELFF.